The text below deals with one T cell receptor beta chain. The antigen remains undetermined. Other nucleotide sequences from this sample produce the same CDR3. Within the ViraFEST assay, antigen-specific CD4+ T cells underwent expansion with viral peptide pools prior to sequencing. CD4+ T cell isolation took place after 10 days of culture. As their vaccination, participants received two doses of either BNT162b2 or mRNA-1273. This sample is part of a study of vaccination effects on CD4 cells after COVID-19. Libraries were prepared by immunoSEQ multiplex PCR; TCRdb keeps only in-frame clonotypes and omits some of them. The sample contains approximately 26,000 clones, roughly 85% of which appear only once. The trim removed 3 bases at V and 2 bases at J, leaving 4 bases unmatched. The CDR3 spans 15 residues. Germline CDR1 is SGHKS and CDR2 is YYEKEE (reference sequence).

This rearrangement joins TRBV5-5 to TRBJ2-2; 7 bases are a match to TRBD1. This TCR was sampled from a human donor who received a COVID-19 vaccine. Some clones in this sample may be carry-over from other donors' samples. The material was CD4+ T cells from PBMCs cultured with SARS-CoV-2 spike peptides, obtained after COVID-19 vaccination. The CDR3 coding sequence is TGTGCCAGCAGCTCAGGACAGGAAAACACCGGGGAGCTGTTTTTT. Its translation: CASSSGQENTGELFF.